Below, 18 T cell receptor beta chains from the same sample are listed, as sequenced in a study of shared clonotypes between healthy human individuals. Sequenced by immunoSEQ multiplex PCR; TCRdb stores in-frame clones only, minus some. The sample comprises approximately 1.4 million clones, 98% of which are singletons, and about 0.45% rests with the top ten. Input material: naive CD4+ T cells sorted from blood. Subset denoted: CD45RA+ positively selected. These receptors all stem from a man aged 25 to 40 in good health.

The chain recombines TRBV28 with TRBJ1-5; 9 nucleotides match TRBD1. The CDR3 contains 15 residues. Germline values: CDR1 MDHEN, CDR2 SYDVKM. V trimming: 7 bases; J trimming: 4 bases; junction bases outside the gene matches: 8. CDR3 residues: CASTSNRGPNQPQHF. CDR3 coding DNA: TGTGCCAGCACCTCTAACAGGGGGCCAAATCAGCCCCAGCATTTT.

The gene calls are TRBV14 and TRBJ2-1; 11 nucleotides align to TRBD2. Trimming took 5 bases from V and 2 from J; bases not matched to a gene: 5. Germline CDR1 SGHDN, CDR2 FVKESK. This CDR3 region has 16 residues. The CDR3 sequence: CASSFRLAGPYNEQFF. The CDR3 nucleotides read TGTGCCAGCAGCTTCCGACTAGCGGGACCCTACAATGAGCAGTTCTTC.

J is TRBJ1-3 and V is TRBV30, with D unclear. Trimming removed 1 base from V and 0 bases from J, with 10 bases in between. The CDR3 covers 15 residues. Germline CDR1 and CDR2: GTSNPN and SVGIG (reference sequence). The CDR3 is CAWSDKALSGNTIYF. The CDR3 DNA reads as TGTGCCTGGAGTGACAAGGCTCTCTCTGGAAACACCATATATTTT.

This chain joins TRBV5-6 and TRBJ1-4; tentatively, D is TRBD1 (5 bases). V lost 4 bases and J lost 4, with 11 bases in between. The CDR3 runs 14 residues. CDR1 and CDR2 from the germline V gene are SGHDT and YYEEEE. In nucleotides, the CDR3 is TGTGCCAGCAGCCGGAGGGGATTTAATGAAAAACTGTTTTTT. It is translated as CASSRRGFNEKLFF.

The CDR3 coding sequence is TGCGCCAGCAGCCCGAAGACCCACAAGGCTTGGGGCCACCCAGATACGCAGTATTTT. As protein: CASSPKTHKAWGHPDTQYF. The gene calls are TRBV4-3 and TRBJ2-3; D is perhaps TRBD1 (5 bases). Trimming left V 4 bases short and J 4 bases short, with 27 bases between. This CDR3 is built from 19 residues. Per germline, CDR1 LGHNA and CDR2 YSLEER.

The chain joins TRBV5-1 to TRBJ1-1; D is perhaps TRBD1 (6 bases). This CDR3 contains 15 residues. The ends were cut back, 7 bases at V and 0 bases at J, with 16 bases in the middle. From germline, CDR1 is SGHRS and CDR2 YFSETQ. The CDR3 DNA reads TGCGCCAGCTCCCCGACGGACAGCCTGAACACTGAAGCTTTCTTT. As protein: CASSPTDSLNTEAFF.

To note about this clone: Different DNA sequences within this sample yield the same CDR3. The rearrangement uses TRBV5-1 and TRBJ2-3, with 7 bases matching TRBD2. Per the germline V gene, CDR1 is SGHRS and CDR2 is YFSETQ. The CDR3 is made up of 15 amino acids. V was clipped by 0 bases and J by 3 bases; unmatched bases: 4. The CDR3 reads CASSLVAGATDTQYF. The DNA for the CDR3 is TGCGCCAGCAGCTTGGTCGCGGGAGCGACAGATACGCAGTATTTT.

The rearrangement uses TRBV29-1 and TRBJ2-7; possible D gene TRBD1, 5 bases. CDR1 and CDR2 from the germline V gene are SQVTM and ANQGSEA. The CDR3 contains 12 residues. The V and J ends lost 3 bases and 2 bases respectively, with 8 bases between them. The CDR3 region has the DNA TGCAGCGTTGAGGGGCCCACCTACGAGCAGTACTTC. This sequence encodes CSVEGPTYEQYF.

The chain couples TRBV15 to TRBJ2-7, with 9 bases lining up with TRBD1. This CDR3 is 15 amino acids long. CDR1 is LNHNV and CDR2 is YYDKDF in the germline V gene (reference sequence). With 5 bases clipped from V and 3 bases from J, the junction kept 8 bases outside the gene matches. For the CDR3, the DNA is TGTGCCACCAGCCTCAGACGGACAGGGGTCTACGAGCAGTACTTC. It codes for CATSLRRTGVYEQYF.

This chain links TRBV28 with TRBJ1-5; 9 positions agree with TRBD1. The CDR3 length is 18 residues. J lost 2 bases, V lost 6 bases, and 14 bases had no gene match. Germline loops: CDR1 MDHEN, CDR2 SYDVKM. CDR3 residues: CASRPTTLTGGGNQPQHF. The DNA for the CDR3 is TGTGCCAGCAGACCTACTACGCTAACAGGGGGCGGCAATCAGCCCCAGCATTTT.

V gene TRBV7-7 combines with J gene TRBJ2-5; 8 positions agree with TRBD1. Germline assignment: CDR1 SSHAT and CDR2 FNYEAQ (reference sequence). Losses at the gene ends were 5 bases for V and 3 bases for J; bases not matched to a gene: 2. CDR3 length: 13 residues. This chain's CDR3 is CASSQTGEETQYF. In DNA form, the CDR3 reads TGTGCCAGCAGCCAGACAGGGGAAGAGACCCAGTACTTC.

J is TRBJ2-7 and V is TRBV10-1; TRBD2 aligns across 7 bases. V gave up 2 bases and J gave up 0 bases; unmatched junction bases: 4. This CDR3 region has 15 residues. Germline loops: CDR1 WNHNN, CDR2 SYGVQD (reference sequence). The CDR3, as DNA: TGCGCCAGCAGTGAGGGACTAGGCTACTCCTACGAGCAGTACTTC. Its translation: CASSEGLGYSYEQYF.

The chain is built from TRBV5-6 and TRBJ2-7, with D unclear. Per the germline V gene, CDR1 is SGHDT and CDR2 is YYEEEE. This CDR3 is built from 16 residues. The ends were cut back, 4 bases at V and 3 bases at J, with 20 bases in the middle. The CDR3 loop reads CASSPRIGGPFYEQYF. The CDR3 DNA reads TGTGCCAGCAGCCCGCGTATAGGCGGCCCATTCTACGAGCAGTACTTC.

The CDR3 DNA reads as TGTGCCAGCAGCTCTATAGCAGGGGGCGAGCAGTACTTC. This sequence encodes CASSSIAGGEQYF. The chain is built from TRBV11-3 and TRBJ2-7, with 7 bases identical to TRBD1. The CDR3 is 13 amino acids. Looked up from germline, CDR1 is SGHNT and CDR2 is YENEEA. With 4 bases clipped from V and 6 bases from J, the junction kept 6 bases outside the gene matches.

This chain links TRBV7-6 with TRBJ2-7, with 8 positions matching TRBD1. Germline CDR1 and CDR2: SGHVS and FNYEAQ. There are 15 residues in the CDR3. J was trimmed by 5 bases and V by 4 bases; bases with no gene match: 10. The CDR3 DNA sequence: TGTGCCAGCAGCTCGGAGGACAGGGTGAGCGACGAGCAGTACTTC. Translating it yields CASSSEDRVSDEQYF.

This chain joins TRBV5-4 and TRBJ2-2, with TRBD2 matching over 12 bases. The CDR3 is 17 residues long. Germline CDR1 and CDR2: SGHNT and YYREEE (reference sequence). V was clipped by 4 bases and J by 5 bases; unmatched bases: 9. Written as DNA, the CDR3 is TGTGCCAGCAGCCCCGGTCTAGCGGGAGGGAATACCGGGGAGCTGTTTTTT. This encodes CASSPGLAGGNTGELFF.

The chain combines TRBV5-4 with TRBJ1-2; the D is unclear. The germline V gene has CDR1 SGHNT and CDR2 YYREEE (reference sequence). V shed 0 bases and J shed 5 bases, with 8 bases lying between them. CDR3 size: 13 residues. In DNA, the CDR3 is TGTGCCAGCAGCTTGGGTAGAGGGTATGGCTACACCTTC. Translation: CASSLGRGYGYTF. The variable domain in full, completed from reference TRBV5-4 and TRBJ1-2, reads ETGVTQSPTHLIKTRGQQVTLRCSSQSGHNTVSWYQQALGQGPQFIFQYYREEENGRGNFPPRFSGLQFPNYSSELNVNALELDDSALYLCASSLGRGYGYTFGSGTRLTVV.

V is TRBV2 and J is TRBJ2-7; D is possibly TRBD1 (6 bases). Per the germline V gene, CDR1 is SNHLY and CDR2 is FYNNEI. The CDR3 extends over 14 amino acids. V lost 10 bases and J 3 bases, leaving 19 bases between the germline ends. CDR3 in amino acids: CATGVLGGNYEQYF. Here the CDR3 DNA reads TGTGCCACCGGGGTTTTAGGGGGTAACTACGAGCAGTACTTC.